This is a list of T cell receptor beta chains from one sample in a study of post-analysis software for immune sequencing data. TCRdb used MiXCR to reprocess the PCR reads, holding one entry per CDR3 protein. The data show fewer than 850,000 distinct CDR3 sequences, about 27% seen once. Sequenced input: blood. These receptors originate from a girl between 5 and 17 years old with multiple sclerosis. Each CDR3 is given with its conserved first and last residue. Fields, in order: V gene, clone size, D gene, J gene, CDR3 protein, CDR3 DNA. A D gene is named only where the DNA matches it firmly. Clone size appears in some rows only: once, few, many, or a class for an expanded clone.

>TRBV20-1|NA|TRBD1|TRBJ2-6
CSARKGGVSGANVLTF
TGCAGTGCTAGGAAAGGGGGCGTTTCTGGGGCCAACGTCCTGACTTTC
>TRBV2|few|NA|TRBJ2-1
CASSESRGITNEQFF
TGTGCCAGCAGTGAGTCGAGGGGCATTACTAATGAGCAGTTCTTC
>TRBV20-1|few|TRBD2|TRBJ2-3
CSARDTREAPFTDTQYF
TGCAGTGCTAGAGATACACGGGAGGCACCTTTCACAGATACGCAGTATTTT
>TRBV20-1|NA|NA|TRBJ2-5
CSARGLDSMGTQYF
TGCAGTGCCAGAGGTCTAGACAGCATGGGGACCCAGTACTTC
>TRBV7-9|few|NA|TRBJ2-1
CASSPLPGLSTRSEQFF
TGTGCCAGCAGCCCACTCCCGGGACTCTCGACCCGGAGTGAGCAGTTCTTC
>TRBV29-1|many|TRBD1|TRBJ1-2
CSVVGGQGAYGYTF
TGCAGCGTTGTCGGGGGACAGGGGGCCTATGGCTACACCTTC
>TRBV6-4|NA|NA|TRBJ2-1
CASSDSWAASYNEQFF
TGTGCCAGCAGTGACTCTTGGGCTGCTTCCTACAATGAGCAGTTCTTC
>TRBV4-1|few|NA|TRBJ1-1
CASSQVGPNTEAFF
TGCGCCAGCAGCCAAGTAGGGCCAAACACTGAAGCTTTCTTT
>TRBV29-1|NA|NA|TRBJ2-5
CSALKSVIQETQYF
TGCAGCGCCCTGAAGTCAGTGATCCAAGAGACCCAGTACTTC
>TRBV12-3/TRBV12-4|NA|NA|TRBJ1-2
CASSYRGSYGYTF
TGTGCCAGCAGTTACCGGGGCAGCTATGGCTACACCTTC
>TRBV12-3/TRBV12-4|NA|NA|TRBJ2-6
CASTPAGSGANVLTF
TGTGCCAGCACTCCAGCCGGCTCTGGGGCCAACGTCCTGACTTTC
>TRBV6-5|NA|NA|TRBJ2-1
CASSYSGAPHNEQFF
TGTGCCAGCAGTTACTCCGGGGCTCCCCACAATGAGCAGTTCTTC
>TRBV7-2|few|TRBD2|TRBJ2-7
CASSLGGRGIDEQYF
TGTGCCAGCAGCTTAGGCGGGAGGGGCATCGACGAGCAGTACTTC
>TRBV12-3/TRBV12-4|few|NA|TRBJ2-4
CASSLPGNIQYF
TGTGCCAGCAGTTTGCCCGGGAACATTCAGTACTTC
>TRBV24-1|few|NA|TRBJ2-1
CATSWAEGNNEQFF
TGTGCCACCAGTTGGGCAGAGGGGAACAATGAGCAGTTCTTC
>TRBV5-1|few|NA|TRBJ1-5
CASSPDEGRTQPQHF
TGCGCCAGCAGCCCGGACGAGGGTAGGACCCAGCCCCAGCATTTT
>TRBV4-3|NA|TRBD2|TRBJ2-5
CAGSQETSGIGSGETQYF
TGCGCCGGCAGCCAAGAGACTAGCGGGATTGGGTCCGGGGAGACCCAGTACTTC
>TRBV20-1|few|TRBD1|TRBJ2-5
CSAPGQTQETQYF
TGCAGTGCCCCGGGACAGACCCAAGAGACCCAGTACTTC
>TRBV2|NA|NA|TRBJ2-5
CASSLTGGAEETQYF
TGTGCCAGCAGCTTAACAGGGGGGGCCGAAGAGACCCAGTACTTC
>TRBV7-2|few|NA|TRBJ2-2
CASSLVPKNTGELFF
TGTGCCAGCAGCTTAGTGCCTAAGAACACCGGGGAGCTGTTTTTT
>TRBV13|many|TRBD2|TRBJ2-7
CASSSEGLAGRNPSYEQYF
TGTGCCAGCAGTTCTGAGGGACTAGCGGGACGAAACCCCTCCTACGAGCAGTACTTC
>TRBV6-1|NA|TRBD2|TRBJ2-3
CAISVAGADTQYF
TGTGCCATAAGTGTAGCGGGAGCAGATACGCAGTATTTT
>TRBV5-1|NA|TRBD2|TRBJ2-5
CASSRSASGGQETQYF
TGCGCCAGCAGCCGTTCGGCTAGCGGGGGACAAGAGACCCAGTACTTC
>TRBV12-3/TRBV12-4|many|TRBD2|TRBJ2-7
CASSIAGGWYEQYF
TGTGCCAGCAGTATAGCGGGAGGGTGGTACGAGCAGTACTTC
>TRBV6-5|few|NA|TRBJ2-5
CASRGGGPQETQYF
TGTGCCAGCAGAGGTGGGGGCCCTCAAGAGACCCAGTACTTC
>TRBV12-3/TRBV12-4|few|NA|TRBJ1-5
CASRWDSNQPQHF
TGTGCCAGCAGATGGGACAGCAATCAGCCCCAGCATTTT
>TRBV4-3|many|NA|TRBJ2-1
CASSLWTLYNEQFF
TGCGCCAGCAGCCTATGGACCCTATACAATGAGCAGTTCTTC
>TRBV20-1|few|TRBD2|TRBJ2-1
CSAKGLERYNEQFF
TGCAGTGCCAAGGGACTAGAGAGATACAATGAGCAGTTCTTC
>TRBV6-2/TRBV6-3|few|NA|TRBJ2-3
CASSYPGLDTDTQYF
TGTGCCAGCAGTTACCCGGGGTTGGACACAGATACGCAGTATTTT
>TRBV5-1|NA|NA|TRBJ2-3
CASSLVKFSTDTQYF
TGCGCCAGCAGCTTGGTCAAGTTTAGCACAGATACGCAGTATTTT
>TRBV20-1|NA|NA|TRBJ1-4
CSARDPTAGGEKLFF
TGCAGTGCTAGAGATCCTACGGCGGGGGGTGAAAAACTGTTTTTT
>TRBV5-1|NA|TRBD2|TRBJ2-1
CASRPLAGGISDEQFF
TGCGCCAGCAGACCCTTAGCGGGGGGGATCTCGGATGAGCAGTTCTTC
>TRBV20-1|few|NA|TRBJ2-6
CSARAIAISGANVLTF
TGCAGTGCTAGAGCGATCGCTATCTCTGGGGCCAACGTCCTGACTTTC
>TRBV10-2|few|NA|TRBJ1-2
CASSAAANYGYTF
TGCGCCAGCAGTGCTGCGGCAAACTATGGCTACACCTTC
>TRBV12-3/TRBV12-4|NA|TRBD1|TRBJ2-5
CASSSGTGFNQETQYF
TGTGCCAGCAGCTCTGGGACAGGCTTCAACCAAGAGACCCAGTACTTC